This T cell receptor beta chain was found in a study of identical twins. V gave up 4 bases and J gave up 5 bases, with 15 bases separating them. This CDR3 contains 14 residues. CDR1 is SGDLS, CDR2 YYNGEE, per germline. TCRdb itself ran the 5' RACE reads through MiXCR, one entry per CDR3 protein. The sample has approximately 620,000 distinct CDR3 sequences; approximately 9% are singletons. The table lists this clonotype with many counts. This sample was shared with a second study, whose subject was yellow fever vaccine responses in identical twins.

The origin of this receptor is a young woman in good health. The J gene is TRBJ1-1, the V gene TRBV9; tentative D call: TRBD1 (5 bases). The material sequenced was PBMCs. The CDR3 sequence is CASSSGGSWTEAFF. Written as DNA, the CDR3 is TGTGCCAGCAGCAGTGGGGGGAGTTGGACTGAAGCTTTCTTT.